This T cell receptor beta chain was profiled in a study of blood T cells in healthy people across ages. CDR3 size: 17 residues. Trimming shortened V by 2 bases and J by 3 bases, and 18 bases separated the two germline ends. Looked up from germline, CDR1 is SGHTA and CDR2 is FQGNSA. Sample-barcoded 5' priming and a J-beta primer mix drove a second PCR of roughly 6 to 12 cycles. TCRdb re-analysed the 5' RACE reads in MiXCR, keeping a single row per CDR3 protein. This table has about 800,000 distinct CDR3 sequences, roughly 64% appearing once. PBMCs numbering at least 6.5 million were isolated per sample.

The TCR comes from a man aged 25 to 45 in good health. The genes are TRBV7-2 and TRBJ2-3; D is possibly TRBD2 (7 bases). Sequencing used blood. CDR3 amino acids: CASSLNGGAGGTDTQYF. Written as DNA, the CDR3 is TGTGCCAGCAGCTTAAATGGGGGGGCCGGCGGGACAGATACGCAGTATTTT.